These T cell receptor beta chains were read from a single sample in a study of a mutant IDH1 vaccine in newly diagnosed glioma. Their recognized antigens are unknown. Profiling relied on immunoSEQ multiplex PCR, and the TCRdb table lists in-frame clones only, not all of them. The sample consists of tens of thousands of clones, roughly 84% of them appearing once. The sequencing here drew on PBMCs, taken from a glioma patient whose treatment included an IDH1 peptide vaccine. The receptor set was obtained from a woman under 40 with glioma. Some clones in this sample may be carry-over from other donors' samples. CDR3s include the opening cysteine and the closing phenylalanine or tryptophan. Each record gives: J gene, V gene, D gene, CDR3 protein. D genes are given only for firm matches.

>TRBJ1-2|TRBV29-1|-
CSVYSERGYGYTF
>TRBJ1-1|TRBV29-1|-
CSVGPDTEAFF
>TRBJ2-7|TRBV5-5|-
CASSRGREQYF
>TRBJ2-1|TRBV19|TRBD2
CASSIDVAGAYNEQFF
>TRBJ1-4|TRBV5-1|-
CASSFAGQRLGEKLFF
>TRBJ1-2|TRBV11-2|-
CASSGGNYGYTF
>TRBJ2-2|TRBV30|-
CAWSVGANTGELFF
>TRBJ2-7|TRBV4-1|TRBD2
CASSQTGPGTRSYEQYF
>TRBJ2-1|TRBV18|-
CASSPPWGSSYNEQFF
>TRBJ2-7|TRBV2|TRBD1
CASREGQGASYEQYF
>TRBJ2-3|TRBV5-1|TRBD1
CASMNRGSETDTQYF
>TRBJ1-2|TRBV6-1|TRBD1
CASSDEGALSYGYTF
>TRBJ2-5|TRBV5-4|TRBD2
CASSQTSGSKTQYF
>TRBJ2-7|TRBV6-5|TRBD1
CASSLGQGAVEQYF
>TRBJ1-2|TRBV30|TRBD1
CAWSQGGATEGYTF
>TRBJ1-5|TRBV29-1|-
CSVECRGDKGNQPQHF
>TRBJ1-5|TRBV28|-
CASSVGVQPQHF